The clone carrying this T cell receptor beta chain was picked up many times. Its antigen is unidentified. Clinical symptoms, serum thyroxine and TRAb, thyroid ultrasound and orbital computed tomography were used for the diagnoses. The CDR3 runs to 12 residues. After removal of 1 base from V and 13 bases from J, the junction contained 7 bases not matched to a gene. The CDR3 regions of TCR beta were amplified from RNA transcripts. The HTBI primer set drove a first-round RT-PCR of the TCR CDR3. TCRdb re-called the multiplex PCR reads with MiXCR, one entry per CDR3 protein. The sample has roughly 260,000 distinct CDR3 sequences; just over 14% are singletons. These data are taken from a study of T cells in Graves' hyperthyroidism and ophthalmopathy. Study conclusions and caveats: A 13 V-J signature model discriminated ophthalmopathy versus stable hyperthyroidism. Peripheral blood also featured most of the thyroid clonotypes expanded above 0.001.

Source material: blood. This clonotype was obtained from a woman between 35 and 50 years old with Graves' hyperthyroidism that later progressed to Graves' ophthalmopathy. The J gene is TRBJ2-5, the V gene TRBV5-7, with TRBD1 matching 7 bases. TRBV5-7 is an ORF for which the function is uncertain. CDR3 coding DNA: TGTGCCAGCAGCTTGCGGGGACAGTATCGGTACTTC. Translated, it gives CASSLRGQYRYF.